This TCR beta chain was captured by sequencing in a study of T cell responses to AZD1222 COVID-19 vaccine (dated by TCRdb to about 2021). Context from the whole study: TCR sequencing was performed for some 250 trial participants, of whom 200 to 220 were given two doses of AZD1222 and approximately 25 were given two doses of MenACWY control vaccine. Trial participants were enrolled by age into subgroups of 18-55, 56-69 and 70-plus years, and around 140, 26 and 57 TCR-sequenced participants, respectively, were included in these subgroups. What the study reported, not specific to this receptor: Most participants were white British and females outnumbered males, and the authors suggested that clonal diversity may have been underestimated. The whole spike protein was spanned by vaccine-associated CD4 TCRs, and dominant responses were seen in regions 160-218 and 743-854. After two AZD1222 doses, spike-specific TCR breadth and depth were significantly higher than at day 0 and than in MenACWY recipients. In the small 56-69-year group, the increase in depth fell short of significance, most likely because of low power. Because no day 14 peak-response samples were available, the repertoires could be characterized only after the peak T cell response. Only five or six AZD1222 recipients were SARS-CoV-2 seropositive at baseline, limiting conclusions about previously exposed vaccinees. Nearly half of unique spike-specific TCRs reportedly recognized epitopes outside regions mutated in the B.1.351 and B.1.1.7 variants.

A note on this clone: It has no known antigen specificity. One base away there is no much larger clone; base qualities are not given.

As encoded in the germline V gene, CDR1 is MNHNS while CDR2 is SASEGT. The V and J ends are trimmed by 2 bases and 5 bases, leaving 12 bases between them. From the cysteine through the phenylalanine, the CDR3 covers 14 amino acids. Of the read, only the CDR3 DNA is kept; its 42 bases are in frame from base 1. The CDR3 regions of human TCRbeta chains were subjected to immunosequencing. In the source study's methods: Repertoire TCRs were matched against a reference library of SARS-CoV-2-specific TCRs generated with the MIRA antigen-specificity platform. Breadth was defined as the fraction of unique TCRs that were SARS-CoV-2-associated. Depth was defined as the fraction of total T cells that were SARS-CoV-2-associated. Using the MIRA data, each spike-specific TCR was mapped to the spike region that the TCR reacts to and placed in a CD4 or CD8 class. Log10-transformed breadth and depth values were compared by one-way ANOVA with Sidak's multiple comparisons tests. What TCRdb holds here is the immuneACCESS table cut down to in-frame rearrangements. Part of the clones is not present; checked against another copy, under half of the missing clones reflect an unresolved V gene, and the others are unexplained. V and J calls and clone size are given by that table; D and trimming were obtained from the DNA. In this sample the table shows some 130,000 clones, approximately 91% of which occur a single time. 1.1% of the sample lies in the top ten.

The time point tag for this specimen amounts to: about 28 days (+/-7) after the second vaccine dose. AZD1222 recipients given second doses at about 4 weeks or at about 12 weeks were pooled, since spike-specific TCR depth and breadth were not found to differ between the two schedules. Vaccinee samples came from UK trials COV001 and COV002, including a single-blind randomized controlled phase 2/3 trial of AZD1222 (ChAdOx1 nCoV-19) in healthy adults. For TCRbeta chain sequencing, PBMC samples from trial participants were taken at day 0 and at day 28 after the second dose. This material consisted of peripheral blood, taken 28 days after the second AZD1222 dose. Recombination joined TRBV6-1 with TRBJ1-1, with the D gene uncertain. This TCR came from an adult who received the AZD1222 COVID-19 vaccine. The DNA sequence is as follows: TGTGCCAGCAGTGAAATAGGGTCATCTACTGAAGCTTTCTTT. It codes for CASSEIGSSTEAFF.